The 9 T cell receptor beta chains listed next were all sequenced from one sample in a study of blood T cell repertoires in COVID-19 (dated by TCRdb to 2020 to 2021). Library preparation used the immunoSEQ multiplex PCR assay. TCRdb took over this immuneACCESS table, retaining in-frame rearrangements with V and J assigned. Such tables are incomplete; in checked studies, under half of the missing clones stem from an unresolved V gene, and the remainder is unexplained. The sample yields under 300,000 clones; 75% to 90% were counted once. About 9.3% of the sample is in the top ten clones. Sequenced input: PBMCs or T cells enriched from blood (not recorded which). Receptor source: a man aged 40-49 years who had recovered from COVID-19.

The V gene is TRBV6-5, the J gene TRBJ2-7; 7 bases are a match to TRBD2. The length of the CDR3 is 15 residues. J was trimmed by 4 bases and V by 8 bases; bases with no gene match: 14. Germline CDR1 is MNHEY and CDR2 is SVGAGI. The CDR3 DNA reads as TGTGCCAGCGGGGGACGTAGCGGCGGGAGATACGAGCAGTACTTC. The encoded protein is CASGGRSGGRYEQYF.

The genes are TRBV4-3 and TRBJ2-3, with TRBD2 matching 8 bases. This CDR3 comprises 16 residues. Trimming cost V 4 bases and J 2 bases; bases outside gene matches: 8. The germline CDR1 and CDR2 sequences are LGHNA and YSLEER. The CDR3 is CASSLGAGVPTDTQYF. The DNA for the CDR3 is TGCGCCAGCAGCCTCGGAGCGGGAGTACCCACAGATACGCAGTATTTT.

This clone was picked up a small number of times. V usage is TRBV5-6 and J usage is TRBJ1-1, with TRBD1 identical over 8 bases. Germline assignment: CDR1 SGHDT and CDR2 YYEEEE. V was clipped by 1 base and J by 4 bases; unmatched bases: 9. The CDR3 contains 16 residues. Here the CDR3 reads CASSLYAGGLFTEAFF. The CDR3 DNA reads TGTGCCAGCAGCTTGTATGCAGGGGGCCTGTTCACTGAAGCTTTCTTT.

CDR3 loop: CATSRDIGNSPLHF. CDR3 coding DNA: TGTGCCACCAGCAGAGATATCGGTAATTCACCCCTCCACTTT. V usage is TRBV15 and J usage is TRBJ1-6, with unresolved D. V was trimmed by 0 bases and J by 6 bases, leaving 6 bases between them. The CDR3 totals 14 residues. The germline gives CDR1 LNHNV, CDR2 YYDKDF (reference sequence).

This clone was seen many times. The V call is TRBV4-3, the J call TRBJ1-5; 8 positions match TRBD1. The CDR3 has 17 residues. Losses at the gene ends were 2 bases for V and 2 bases for J; bases not matched to a gene: 8. Germline CDR1 and CDR2: LGHNA and YSLEER. CDR3 residues: CASSQHRGALGNQPQHF. CDR3 in DNA: TGCGCCAGCAGCCAACACAGGGGGGCCCTTGGCAATCAGCCCCAGCATTTT.

The rearrangement links TRBV15 to TRBJ1-1; D is uncertain. Trimming removed 0 bases at V and 5 bases at J, with 19 bases between. Germline CDR1 and CDR2: LNHNV and YYDKDF (reference sequence). The CDR3 consists of 17 residues. This CDR3 reads CATSRDSLTLGWTEAFF. CDR3 DNA: TGTGCCACCAGCAGAGATTCATTGACGCTCGGGTGGACTGAAGCTTTCTTT.

This chain uses TRBV6-2 or TRBV6-3 with TRBJ1-2, with D perhaps TRBD1 (5 bases). Trimming stripped 6 bases from V and 4 bases from J, with 9 bases between. Per germline, CDR1 MNHEY and CDR2 SVGEGT. CDR3 size: 12 residues. The chain's CDR3 is CASSDSSYGYTF. The CDR3, as DNA: TGTGCCAGCAGCGACAGCTCCTATGGCTACACCTTC.

The V and J genes are TRBV19 and TRBJ2-7; tentative D call: TRBD1 (5 bases). The CDR3 length is 16 residues. V lost 0 bases to trimming and J lost 5 bases, with 17 bases between them. Germline values: CDR1 LNHDA, CDR2 SQIVND (reference sequence). CDR3 DNA: TGTGCCAGTAGTATAGACCGGAAAGCAGGGATCAACGAGCAGTACTTC. This codes for CASSIDRKAGINEQYF.

The genes are TRBV18 and TRBJ1-4; D gene unclear. V lost 10 bases, J lost 4 bases, and 13 bases lay in between. The CDR3 contains 13 residues. Germline CDR1 reads KGHSH; CDR2 reads LQKENI. The CDR3 region is CATAGGLNEKLFF. The CDR3 nucleotides read TGTGCCACCGCTGGAGGCCTTAATGAAAAACTGTTTTTT.